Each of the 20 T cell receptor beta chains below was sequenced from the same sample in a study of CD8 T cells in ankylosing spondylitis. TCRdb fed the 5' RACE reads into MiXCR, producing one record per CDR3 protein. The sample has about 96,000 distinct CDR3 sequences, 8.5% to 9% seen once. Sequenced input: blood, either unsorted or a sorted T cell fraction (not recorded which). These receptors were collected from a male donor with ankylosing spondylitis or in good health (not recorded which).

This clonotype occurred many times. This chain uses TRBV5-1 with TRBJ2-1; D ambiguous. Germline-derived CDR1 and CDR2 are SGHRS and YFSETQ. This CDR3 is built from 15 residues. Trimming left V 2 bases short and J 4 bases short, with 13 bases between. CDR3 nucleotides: TGCGCCAGCAGCTTCGACAACACTGCATACAATGAGCAGTTCTTC. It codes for CASSFDNTAYNEQFF.

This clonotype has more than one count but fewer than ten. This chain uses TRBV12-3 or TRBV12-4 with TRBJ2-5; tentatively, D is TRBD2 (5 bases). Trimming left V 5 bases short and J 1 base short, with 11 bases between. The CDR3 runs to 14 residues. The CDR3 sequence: CASSLTRLQETQYF. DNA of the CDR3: TGTGCCAGCAGTCTAACTAGGCTCCAAGAGACCCAGTACTTC.

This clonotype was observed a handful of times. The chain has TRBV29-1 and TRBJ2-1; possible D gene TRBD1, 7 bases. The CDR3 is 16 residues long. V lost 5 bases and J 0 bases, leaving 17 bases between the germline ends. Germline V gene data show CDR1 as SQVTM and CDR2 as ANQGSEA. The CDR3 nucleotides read TGCAGCGTTAAGGGGGGTCAGGGGGGCTCCTACAATGAGCAGTTCTTC. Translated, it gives CSVKGGQGGSYNEQFF.

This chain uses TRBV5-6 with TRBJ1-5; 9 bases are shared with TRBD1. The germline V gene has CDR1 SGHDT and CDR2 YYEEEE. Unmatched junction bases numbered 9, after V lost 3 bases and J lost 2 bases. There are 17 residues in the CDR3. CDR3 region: CASSSGTGNVGNQPQHF. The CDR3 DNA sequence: TGTGCCAGCAGCTCGGGGACAGGGAATGTGGGCAATCAGCCCCAGCATTTT.

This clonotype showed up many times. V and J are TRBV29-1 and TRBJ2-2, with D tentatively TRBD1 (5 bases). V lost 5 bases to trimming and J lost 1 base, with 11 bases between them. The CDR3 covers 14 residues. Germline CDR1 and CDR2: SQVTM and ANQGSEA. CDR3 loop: CSVRGWLNTGELFF. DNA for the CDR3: TGCAGCGTTAGGGGATGGTTGAACACCGGGGAGCTGTTTTTT.

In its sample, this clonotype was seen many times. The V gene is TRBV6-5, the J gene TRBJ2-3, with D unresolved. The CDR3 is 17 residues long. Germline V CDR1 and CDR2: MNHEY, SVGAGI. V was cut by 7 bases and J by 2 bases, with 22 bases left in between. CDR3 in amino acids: CASIDVRSMSDTDTQYF. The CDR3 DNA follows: TGTGCCAGCATCGACGTGCGGAGTATGTCAGACACAGATACGCAGTATTTT.

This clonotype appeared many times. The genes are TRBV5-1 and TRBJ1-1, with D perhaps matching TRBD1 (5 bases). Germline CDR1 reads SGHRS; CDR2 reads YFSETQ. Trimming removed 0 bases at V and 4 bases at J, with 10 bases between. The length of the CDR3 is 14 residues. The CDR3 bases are TGCGCCAGCAGCTTGGCCGGGGGGACCACTGAAGCTTTCTTT. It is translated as CASSLAGGTTEAFF.

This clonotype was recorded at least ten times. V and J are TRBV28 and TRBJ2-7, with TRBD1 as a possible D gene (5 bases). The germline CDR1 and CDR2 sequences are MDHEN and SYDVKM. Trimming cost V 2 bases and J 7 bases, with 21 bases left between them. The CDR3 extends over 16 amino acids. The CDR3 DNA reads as TGTGCCAGCAGTTTAGTCCGGAGACAGAGACTTGGGGAGCAGTACTTC. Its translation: CASSLVRRQRLGEQYF.

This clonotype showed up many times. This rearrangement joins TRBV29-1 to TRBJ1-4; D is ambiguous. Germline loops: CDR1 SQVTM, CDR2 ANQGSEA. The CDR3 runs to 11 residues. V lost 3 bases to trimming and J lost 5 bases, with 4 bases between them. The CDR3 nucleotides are TGCAGCGTTGAGCTAAATGAAAAACTGTTTTTT. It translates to CSVELNEKLFF.

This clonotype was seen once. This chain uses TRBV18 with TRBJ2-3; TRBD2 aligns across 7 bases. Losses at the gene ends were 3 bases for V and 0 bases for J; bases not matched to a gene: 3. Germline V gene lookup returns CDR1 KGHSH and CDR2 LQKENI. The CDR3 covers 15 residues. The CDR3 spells CASSPRRGSTDTQYF. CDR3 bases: TGTGCCAGCTCACCGAGGCGGGGGAGCACAGATACGCAGTATTTT.

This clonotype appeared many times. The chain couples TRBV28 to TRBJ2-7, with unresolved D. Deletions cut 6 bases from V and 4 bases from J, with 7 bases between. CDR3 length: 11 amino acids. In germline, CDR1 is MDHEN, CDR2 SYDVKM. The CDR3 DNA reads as TGTGCCAGCAGCCCTAATTACGAGCAGTACTTC. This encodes CASSPNYEQYF.

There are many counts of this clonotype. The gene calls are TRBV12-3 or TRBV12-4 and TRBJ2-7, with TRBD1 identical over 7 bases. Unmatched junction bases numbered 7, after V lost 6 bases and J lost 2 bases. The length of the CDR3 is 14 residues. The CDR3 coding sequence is TGTGCCAGCAGGTCACAGGGGAAGACCTACGAGCAGTACTTC. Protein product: CASRSQGKTYEQYF.

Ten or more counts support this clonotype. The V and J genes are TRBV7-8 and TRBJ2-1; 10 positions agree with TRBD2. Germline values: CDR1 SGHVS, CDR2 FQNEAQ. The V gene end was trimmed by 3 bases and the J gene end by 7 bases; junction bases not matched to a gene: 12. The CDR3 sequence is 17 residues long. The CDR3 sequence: CASSFSSGGAVMNEQFF. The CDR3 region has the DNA TGTGCCAGCAGCTTCTCAAGCGGGGGGGCCGTTATGAATGAGCAGTTCTTC.

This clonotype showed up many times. This CDR3 is CASSSDFRESGSKQYF. The CDR3 DNA is TGTGCCAGCAGTTCCGACTTTAGGGAAAGCGGGTCTAAGCAGTACTTC. The chain combines TRBV28 with TRBJ2-7; possible D gene TRBD2, 6 bases. The V gene lost 4 bases and the J gene lost 8 bases, with 24 bases spanning the gap. Germline V gene sequence: CDR1 MDHEN, CDR2 SYDVKM. The CDR3 is made up of 16 amino acids.

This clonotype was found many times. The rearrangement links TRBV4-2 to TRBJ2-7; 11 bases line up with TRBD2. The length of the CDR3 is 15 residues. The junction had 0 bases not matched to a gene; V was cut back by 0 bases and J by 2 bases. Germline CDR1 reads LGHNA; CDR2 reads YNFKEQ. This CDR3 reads CASSQDSGGAYEQYF. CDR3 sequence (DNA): TGTGCCAGCAGCCAAGATAGCGGGGGGGCCTACGAGCAGTACTTC.

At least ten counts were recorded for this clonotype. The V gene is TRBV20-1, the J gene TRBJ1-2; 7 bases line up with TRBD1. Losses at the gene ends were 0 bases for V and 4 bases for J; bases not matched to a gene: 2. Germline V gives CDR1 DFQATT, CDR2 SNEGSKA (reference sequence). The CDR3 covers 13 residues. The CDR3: CSARDRGGYGYTF. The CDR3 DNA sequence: TGCAGTGCTAGAGACAGGGGGGGCTATGGCTACACCTTC.

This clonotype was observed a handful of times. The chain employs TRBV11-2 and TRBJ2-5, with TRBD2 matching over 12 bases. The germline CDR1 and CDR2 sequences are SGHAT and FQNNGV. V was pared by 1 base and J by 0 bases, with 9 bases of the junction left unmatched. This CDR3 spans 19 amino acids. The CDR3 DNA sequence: TGTGCCAGCAGCTTAGGTTTCGGGCTAGCGGGGGGGTACCAAGAGACCCAGTACTTC. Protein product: CASSLGFGLAGGYQETQYF.

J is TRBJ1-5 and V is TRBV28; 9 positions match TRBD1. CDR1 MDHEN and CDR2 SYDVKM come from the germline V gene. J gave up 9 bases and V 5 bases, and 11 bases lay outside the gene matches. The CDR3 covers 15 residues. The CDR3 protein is CASSPGTGLGGPQHF. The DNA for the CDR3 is TGTGCCAGCAGTCCCGGGACAGGGCTGGGGGGGCCCCAGCATTTT.

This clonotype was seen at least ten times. The CDR3 reads CASSNQQETQYF. For the CDR3, the DNA is TGTGCCAGCAGTAATCAGCAAGAGACCCAGTACTTC. The rearrangement links TRBV6-5 to TRBJ2-5; D remains ambiguous. Germline V lookup: CDR1 MNHEY, CDR2 SVGAGI. The CDR3 is made up of 12 amino acids. The germline V and J ends were trimmed by 5 bases and 2 bases, with 6 bases remaining between them.

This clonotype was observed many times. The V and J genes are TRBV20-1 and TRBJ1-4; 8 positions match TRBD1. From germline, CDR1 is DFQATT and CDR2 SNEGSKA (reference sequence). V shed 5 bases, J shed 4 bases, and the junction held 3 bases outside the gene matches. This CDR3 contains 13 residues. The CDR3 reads CSALDRDNEKLFF. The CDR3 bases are TGCAGTGCTTTGGACAGGGATAATGAAAAACTGTTTTTT.